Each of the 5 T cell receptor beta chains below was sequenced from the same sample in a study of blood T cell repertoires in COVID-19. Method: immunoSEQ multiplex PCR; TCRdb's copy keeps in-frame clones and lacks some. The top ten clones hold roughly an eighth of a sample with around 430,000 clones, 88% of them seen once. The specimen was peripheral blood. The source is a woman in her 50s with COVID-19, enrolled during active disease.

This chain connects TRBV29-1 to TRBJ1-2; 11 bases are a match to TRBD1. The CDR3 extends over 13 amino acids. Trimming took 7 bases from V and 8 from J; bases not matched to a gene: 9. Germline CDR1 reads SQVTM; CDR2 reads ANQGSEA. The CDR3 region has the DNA TGCAGCGACGCCCCCCGGACAGGGGGCGGCTACACCTTC. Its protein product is CSDAPRTGGGYTF.

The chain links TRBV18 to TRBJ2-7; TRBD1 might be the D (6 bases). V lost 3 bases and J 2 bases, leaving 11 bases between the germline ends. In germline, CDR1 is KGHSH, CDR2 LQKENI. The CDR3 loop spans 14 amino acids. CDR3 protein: CASSPSRGPYEQYF. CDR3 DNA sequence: TGTGCCAGCTCACCGAGCAGGGGCCCCTACGAGCAGTACTTC.

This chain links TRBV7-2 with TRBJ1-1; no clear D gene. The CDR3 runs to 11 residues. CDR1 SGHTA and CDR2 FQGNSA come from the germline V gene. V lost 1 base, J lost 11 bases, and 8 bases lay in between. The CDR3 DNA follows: TGTGCCAGCAGCTTAGTTACCGGGGCTTTCTTT. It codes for CASSLVTGAFF.

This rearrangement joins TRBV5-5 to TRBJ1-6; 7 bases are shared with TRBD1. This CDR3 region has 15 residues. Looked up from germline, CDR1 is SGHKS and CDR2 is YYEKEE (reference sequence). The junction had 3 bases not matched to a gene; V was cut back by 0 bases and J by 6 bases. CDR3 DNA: TGTGCCAGCAGCTTGGCGAGGGGGCTTAATTCACCCCTCCACTTT. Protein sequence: CASSLARGLNSPLHF.

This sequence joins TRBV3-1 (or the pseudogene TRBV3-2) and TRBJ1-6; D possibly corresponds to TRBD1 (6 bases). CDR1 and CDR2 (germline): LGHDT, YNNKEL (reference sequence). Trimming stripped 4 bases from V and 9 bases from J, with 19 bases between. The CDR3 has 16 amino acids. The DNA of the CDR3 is TGTGCCAGCAGCCCTCATGATGGGGGCCCTGGTTCACCCCTCCACTTT. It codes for CASSPHDGGPGSPLHF.